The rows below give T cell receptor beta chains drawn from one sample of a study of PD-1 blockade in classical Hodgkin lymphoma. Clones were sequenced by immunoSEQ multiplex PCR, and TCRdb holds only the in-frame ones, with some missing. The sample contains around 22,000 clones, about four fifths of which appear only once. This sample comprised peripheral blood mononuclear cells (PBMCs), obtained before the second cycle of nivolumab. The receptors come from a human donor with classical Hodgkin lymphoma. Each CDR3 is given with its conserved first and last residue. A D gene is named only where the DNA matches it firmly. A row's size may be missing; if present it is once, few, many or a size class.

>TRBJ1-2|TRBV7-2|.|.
TGTGCCAGCAGCCCCCTTGAAGGGTATCATGGCTACACCTTC
CASSPLEGYHGYTF
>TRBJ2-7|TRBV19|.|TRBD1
TGTGCCAGTAGTAGGACAGGCGCCTACGAGCAGTACTTC
CASSRTGAYEQYF
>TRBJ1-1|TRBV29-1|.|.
TGCAGCGTGAGTTACAGGACCAACACTGAAGCTTTCTTT
CSVSYRTNTEAFF
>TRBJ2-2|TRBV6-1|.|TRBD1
TGTGCCAGCAGTGACTCCGACAGGGTGGGGGAGCTGTTTTTT
CASSDSDRVGELFF
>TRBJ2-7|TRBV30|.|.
TGTGCCTGGAGTGTCGGCTACGAGCAGTACTTC
CAWSVGYEQYF
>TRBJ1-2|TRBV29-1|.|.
TGCAGCGTTGAAGATTTTCTTACGAGAGGGAGGGACTATGGCTACACCTTC
CSVEDFLTRGRDYGYTF
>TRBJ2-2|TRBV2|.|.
TGTGCCAGCAGTGAAGCTCGGGGGAGGATGGGCGGGGAGCTGTTTTTT
CASSEARGRMGGELFF
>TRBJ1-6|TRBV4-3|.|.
TGCGCCAGCAGCCAAGAGTTAGAGGCACGAAAGAATTCACCCCTCCACTTT
CASSQELEARKNSPLHF
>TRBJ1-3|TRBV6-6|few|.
TGTGCCAGCACCAAGTTTTCTGGAAACACCATATATTTT
CASTKFSGNTIYF
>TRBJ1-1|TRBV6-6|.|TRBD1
TGTGCCAGCAGTTACCCGGACAGGGTAATGAACACTGAAGCTTTCTTT
CASSYPDRVMNTEAFF
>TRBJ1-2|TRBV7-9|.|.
TGTGCCAGCAGCTCGGCCTATGGCTACACCTTC
CASSSAYGYTF
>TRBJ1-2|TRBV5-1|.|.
TGCGCCAGCAGCTTGGGGGCGAGGGGGGGAATCTATGGCTACACCTTC
CASSLGARGGIYGYTF
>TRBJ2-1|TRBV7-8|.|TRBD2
TGTGCCAGCAGCTTAATCCCGACTAGCGGGGGTCGCTACAATGAGCAGTTCTTC
CASSLIPTSGGRYNEQFF
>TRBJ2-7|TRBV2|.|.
TGTGCCACCGAAGGCCAGGTCTCCTACGAGCAGTACTTC
CATEGQVSYEQYF
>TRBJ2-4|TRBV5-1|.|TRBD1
TGCGCCAGCAGCCGGTCGGGGGACAGGGGGCCGGGAACCAAAAACATTCAGTACTTC
CASSRSGDRGPGTKNIQYF
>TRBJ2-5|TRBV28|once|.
TGTGCCAGCAGTACCTACCGTAGCGACCAAGAGACCCAGTACTTC
CASSTYRSDQETQYF
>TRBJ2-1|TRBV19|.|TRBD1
TGTGCCAGTAGTCTACCCGGGACAGGGAACAATGAGCAGTTCTTC
CASSLPGTGNNEQFF
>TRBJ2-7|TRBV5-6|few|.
TGTGCCAGCAGCCTTGGGGCTGGTTTCTACGAGCAGTACTTC
CASSLGAGFYEQYF
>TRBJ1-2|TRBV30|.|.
TGTGCCTGGGACAGGACAACCGGCTACACCTTC
CAWDRTTGYTF
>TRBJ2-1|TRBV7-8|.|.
TGTGCCAGCAGCTTAGCGGGGTACGTCGTCAATGAGCAGTTCTTC
CASSLAGYVVNEQFF
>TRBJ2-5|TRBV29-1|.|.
TGCAGCGTTGAAGGCCGGACGGACGCCCATGGGGCCCAGTACTTC
CSVEGRTDAHGAQYF
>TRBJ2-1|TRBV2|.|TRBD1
TGTGCCAGCAGTTACTGGGACAGGGCCCACCTGGTCGGCAATGAGCAGTTCTTC
CASSYWDRAHLVGNEQFF
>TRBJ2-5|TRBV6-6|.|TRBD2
TGTGCCAGCAGTTACTTCACCGGGACTAAAAAAGAGACCCAGTACTTC
CASSYFTGTKKETQYF
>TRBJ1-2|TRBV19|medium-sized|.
TGTGCCAGTAGTATTTCGGTCTATGGCTACACCTTC
CASSISVYGYTF
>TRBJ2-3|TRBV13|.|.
TGTGCCAGCAGCTTAGAATCCTTATACACAGATACGCAGTATTTT
CASSLESLYTDTQYF
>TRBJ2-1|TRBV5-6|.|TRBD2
TGTGCCAGCAGCTTGGTGGCACCACAGCGGGAGCTTGACAATGAGCAGTTCTTC
CASSLVAPQRELDNEQFF
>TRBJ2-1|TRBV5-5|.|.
TGTGCCAGCGCGATACCGGGACTCTCCTACAATGAGCAGTTCTTC
CASAIPGLSYNEQFF
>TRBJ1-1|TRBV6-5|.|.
TGTGCCAGCATCCGCTTCCAGGGGAACACTGAAGCTTTCTTT
CASIRFQGNTEAFF
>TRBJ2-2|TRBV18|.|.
TGTGCCAGCTCACCATTCAGGGGAATACCGGGGGAGCTGTTTTTT
CASSPFRGIPGELFF
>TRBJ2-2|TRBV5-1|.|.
TGCGCCAGCAGCTTGGACTGGGGCACCGGGGAGCTGTTTTTT
CASSLDWGTGELFF
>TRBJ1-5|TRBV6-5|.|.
TGTGCCAGCAGTCCCGGAAGGGGCGGGCAGCCCCAGCATTTT
CASSPGRGGQPQHF
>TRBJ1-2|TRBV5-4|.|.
TGTGCCAGCAGCCAAGATCCCGCCTCCGGGACGGGCTATGGCTATGGCTACACCTTC
CASSQDPASGTGYGYGYTF
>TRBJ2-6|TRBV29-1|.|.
TGCAGCGTTGAATGGGACTGCTGCTCTGGGGCCAACGTCCTGACTTTC
CSVEWDCCSGANVLTF
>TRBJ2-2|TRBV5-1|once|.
TGCGCCAGCAGCCCCCTGGGGCTACCCACCGGGGAGCTGTTTTTT
CASSPLGLPTGELFF
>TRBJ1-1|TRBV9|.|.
TGTGCCTCCGGGGTGAACACTGAAGCTTTCTTT
CASGVNTEAFF
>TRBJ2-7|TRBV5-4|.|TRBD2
TGTGCCAGCAGTTGGGGACTAGCGGGAGTGGGCGAGCAGTACTTC
CASSWGLAGVGEQYF
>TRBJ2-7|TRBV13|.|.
TGTGCCAGCCGCGCCCCAGGGTCCTACGAGCAGTACTTC
CASRAPGSYEQYF
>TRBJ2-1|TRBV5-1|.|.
TGCGCCAGCAGCTTGGCGGGATTTGCCTACAATGAGCAGTTCTTC
CASSLAGFAYNEQFF
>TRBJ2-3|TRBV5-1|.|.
TGCGCCAGCAGCGAGGTGGACCATAGAGGCACAGATACGCAGTATTTT
CASSEVDHRGTDTQYF
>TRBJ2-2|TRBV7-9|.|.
TGTGCCAGCAGCCCACAGGACCTCGGGGAGCTGTTTTTT
CASSPQDLGELFF
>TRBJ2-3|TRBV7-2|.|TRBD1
TGTGCCAGCAGCCCCGGACAGGGGAGCACAGATACGCAGTATTTT
CASSPGQGSTDTQYF
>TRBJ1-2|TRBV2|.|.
TGTGCCAGCAGTGACTATAAGGGACGATCTTATGGCTACACCTTC
CASSDYKGRSYGYTF
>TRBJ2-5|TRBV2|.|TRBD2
TGTGCCAGCAGACCGGGACTAGCGGGGGGCGGTTGGGAGACCCAGTACTTC
CASRPGLAGGGWETQYF
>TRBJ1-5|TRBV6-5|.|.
TGTGCCAGCACCAGGCGTCAGGGCAATCAGCCCCAGCATTTT
CASTRRQGNQPQHF
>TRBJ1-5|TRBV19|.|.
TGTGCCAGTAGTATACTCAGGAATCAGCCCCAGCATTTT
CASSILRNQPQHF
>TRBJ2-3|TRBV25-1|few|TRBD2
TGTGCCAGCAGCCTGGGGGGGAGCAGCACAGATACGCAGTATTTT
CASSLGGSSTDTQYF
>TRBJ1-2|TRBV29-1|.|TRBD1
TGCAGCGTGGAATTAAGACAGGGGAGCAACTATGGCTACACCTTC
CSVELRQGSNYGYTF
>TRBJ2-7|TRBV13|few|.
TGTGCCAGCAGCTTGGGCGGGCACTACGAGCAGTACTTC
CASSLGGHYEQYF
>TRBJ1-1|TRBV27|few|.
TGTGCCAGCAGTTTAATGCAGAACACTGAAGCTTTCTTT
CASSLMQNTEAFF
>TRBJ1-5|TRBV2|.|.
TGTGCCAGCAGTGAGGACTTCGAGGGGCCCCAGCATTTT
CASSEDFEGPQHF
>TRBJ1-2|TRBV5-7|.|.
TGTGCCAGCAGCCTTTCGCGGGAAGGTGGCTACACCTTC
CASSLSREGGYTF
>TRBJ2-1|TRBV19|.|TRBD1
TGTGCCAGTACCCCCCATTTTGGTCAGGGGGCGAAAATATACAATGAGCAGTTCTTC
CASTPHFGQGAKIYNEQFF
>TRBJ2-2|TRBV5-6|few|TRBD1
TGTGCCAGCAGCCCAGGGGGCGCTAACACCGGGGAGCTGTTTTTT
CASSPGGANTGELFF